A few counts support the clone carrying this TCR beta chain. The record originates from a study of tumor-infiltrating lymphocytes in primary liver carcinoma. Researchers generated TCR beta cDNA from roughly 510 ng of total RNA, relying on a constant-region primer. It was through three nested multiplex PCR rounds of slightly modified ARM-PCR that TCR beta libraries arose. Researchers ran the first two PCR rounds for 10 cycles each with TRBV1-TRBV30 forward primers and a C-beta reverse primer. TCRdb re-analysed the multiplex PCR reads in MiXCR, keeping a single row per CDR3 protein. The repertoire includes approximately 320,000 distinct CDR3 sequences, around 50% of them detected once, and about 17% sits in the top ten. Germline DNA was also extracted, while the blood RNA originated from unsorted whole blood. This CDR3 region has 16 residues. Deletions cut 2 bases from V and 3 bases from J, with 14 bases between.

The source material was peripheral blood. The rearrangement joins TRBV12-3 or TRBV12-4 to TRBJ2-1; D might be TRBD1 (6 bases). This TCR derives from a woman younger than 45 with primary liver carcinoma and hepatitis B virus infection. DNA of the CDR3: TGTGCCAGCAGTTTATCAGGGGCGCGGCTCTACAATGAGCAGTTCTTC. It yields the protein CASSLSGARLYNEQFF.